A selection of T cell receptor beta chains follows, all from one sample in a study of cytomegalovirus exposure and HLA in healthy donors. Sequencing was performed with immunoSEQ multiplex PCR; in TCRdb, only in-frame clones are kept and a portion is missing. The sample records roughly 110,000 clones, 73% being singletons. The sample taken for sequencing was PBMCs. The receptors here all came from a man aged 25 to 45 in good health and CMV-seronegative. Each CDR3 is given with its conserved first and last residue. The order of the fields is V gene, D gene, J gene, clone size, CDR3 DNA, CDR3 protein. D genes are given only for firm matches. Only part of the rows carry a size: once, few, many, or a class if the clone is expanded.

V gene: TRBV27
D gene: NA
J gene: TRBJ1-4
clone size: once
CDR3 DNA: TGTGCCAGCAGTTACTCCCCTGCAACTAATGAAAAACTGTTTTTT
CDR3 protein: CASSYSPATNEKLFF

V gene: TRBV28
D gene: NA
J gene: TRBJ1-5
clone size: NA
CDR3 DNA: TGTGCCGGCTCGAGGGGGGGAGGTCGGAATCAGCCCCAGCATTTT
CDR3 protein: CAGSRGGGRNQPQHF

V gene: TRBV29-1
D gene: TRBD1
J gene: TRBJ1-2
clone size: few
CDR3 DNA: TGCAGCGTTTCCGGACAGGGGGATTCCTATGGCTACACCTTC
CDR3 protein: CSVSGQGDSYGYTF

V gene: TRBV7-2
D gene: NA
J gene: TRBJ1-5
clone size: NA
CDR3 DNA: TGTGCCAGCAGCTTGGGCCAGGGACAGCCCCAGCATTTT
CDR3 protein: CASSLGQGQPQHF

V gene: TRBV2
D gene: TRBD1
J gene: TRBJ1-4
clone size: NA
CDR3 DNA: TGTGCCAGCGACAGGGGGTTGGGTGAAAAACTGTTTTTT
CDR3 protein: CASDRGLGEKLFF

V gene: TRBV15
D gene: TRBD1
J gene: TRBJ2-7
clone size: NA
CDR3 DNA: TGTGCCACCAGCAAGGACAGGTACGAGCAGTACTTC
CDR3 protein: CATSKDRYEQYF

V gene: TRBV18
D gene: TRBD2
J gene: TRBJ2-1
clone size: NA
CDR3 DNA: TGTGCCAGCTCACCACGGGCGGGGGGGCGGAATGAGCAGTTCTTC
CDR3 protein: CASSPRAGGRNEQFF

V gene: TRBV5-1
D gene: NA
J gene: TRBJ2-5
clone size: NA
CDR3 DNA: TGCGCCAGCAGGAAGGCTAGAAAGTACCAAGAGACCCAGTACTTC
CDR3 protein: CASRKARKYQETQYF

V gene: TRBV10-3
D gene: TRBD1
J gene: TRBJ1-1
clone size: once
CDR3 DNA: TGTGCCATCAGCGGATCCAGGGGGATGAACACTGAAGCTTTCTTT
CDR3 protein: CAISGSRGMNTEAFF

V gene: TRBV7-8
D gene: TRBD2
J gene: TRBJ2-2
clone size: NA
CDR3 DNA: TGTGCCAGCAGCTCCCTGATTAGCGGGGGGGCCACCGGGGAGCTGTTTTTT
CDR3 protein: CASSSLISGGATGELFF

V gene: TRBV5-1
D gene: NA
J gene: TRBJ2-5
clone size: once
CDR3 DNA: TGCGCCAGCAGCTTTGAAGGGAGCGAGACCCAGTACTTC
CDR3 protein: CASSFEGSETQYF

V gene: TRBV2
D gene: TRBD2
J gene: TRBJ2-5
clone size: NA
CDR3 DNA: TGTGCCAGCCGGCCTAGCGGGAGTTACCAAGAGACCCAGTACTTC
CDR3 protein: CASRPSGSYQETQYF

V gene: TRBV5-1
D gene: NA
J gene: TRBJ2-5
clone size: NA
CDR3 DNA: TGCGCCAGCAGCTTCGCCTCGGAAGAGACCCAGTACTTC
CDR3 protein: CASSFASEETQYF

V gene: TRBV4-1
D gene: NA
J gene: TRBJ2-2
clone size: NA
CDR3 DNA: TGCGCCAGCAGCCAAGCCGCCAGGGAGAACACCGGGGAGCTGTTTTTT
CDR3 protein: CASSQAARENTGELFF

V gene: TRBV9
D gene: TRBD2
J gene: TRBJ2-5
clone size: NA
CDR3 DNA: TGTGCCAGCAGCCCAGGGACTAGCTCTGACACGGAGACCCAGTACTTC
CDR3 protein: CASSPGTSSDTETQYF

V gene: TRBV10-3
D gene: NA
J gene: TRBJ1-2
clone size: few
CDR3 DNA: TGTGCCATCAGTTCACCGGGACAAGGCTACACCTTC
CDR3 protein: CAISSPGQGYTF

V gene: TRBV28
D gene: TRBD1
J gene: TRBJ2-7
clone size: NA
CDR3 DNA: TGTGCCAGCGCCGACAGGGGCAGGTACGAGCAGTACTTC
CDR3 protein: CASADRGRYEQYF

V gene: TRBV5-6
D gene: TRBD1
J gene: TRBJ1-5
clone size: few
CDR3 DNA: TGTGCCAGCAGCTACTGGGACAGGGATAATCAGCCCCAGCATTTT
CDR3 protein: CASSYWDRDNQPQHF

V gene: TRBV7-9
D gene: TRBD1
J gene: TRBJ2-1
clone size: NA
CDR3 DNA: TGTGCCAGCAGCTCATCGGACAGGGGCGGGTACAATGAGCAGTTCTTC
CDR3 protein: CASSSSDRGGYNEQFF

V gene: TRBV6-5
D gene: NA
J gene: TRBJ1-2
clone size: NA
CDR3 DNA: TGTGCCAGCAGTTACCAGCCGAGGAGTTATGGCTACACCTTC
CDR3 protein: CASSYQPRSYGYTF

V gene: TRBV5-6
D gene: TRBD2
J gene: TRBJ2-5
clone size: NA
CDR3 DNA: TGTGCCAGCAGCTTGAAGCTAGCGGGGGAGTTAGAGACCCAGTACTTC
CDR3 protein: CASSLKLAGELETQYF

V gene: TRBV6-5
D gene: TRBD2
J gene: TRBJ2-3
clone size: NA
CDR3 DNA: TGTGCCAGCGCGGGAGGGGCCCTAAGCACAGATACGCAGTATTTT
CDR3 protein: CASAGGALSTDTQYF

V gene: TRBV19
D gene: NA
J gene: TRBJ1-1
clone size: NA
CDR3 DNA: TGTGCCAGTACGACAGTAATGAACACTGAAGCTTTCTTT
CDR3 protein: CASTTVMNTEAFF

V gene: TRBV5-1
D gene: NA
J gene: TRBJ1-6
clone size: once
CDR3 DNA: TGCGCCAGCAGCCCCGCGGGGGGTTCACCCCTCCACTTT
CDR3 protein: CASSPAGGSPLHF

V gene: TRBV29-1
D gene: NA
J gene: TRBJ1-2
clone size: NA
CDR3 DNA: TGCAGCGTTGAAGTTGGGGTAGGGAGCGGCTACACCTTC
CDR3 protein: CSVEVGVGSGYTF

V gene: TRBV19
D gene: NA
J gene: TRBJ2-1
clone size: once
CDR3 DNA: TGTGCCAGCAAGAACTTCTCCTACAATGAGCAGTTCTTC
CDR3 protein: CASKNFSYNEQFF

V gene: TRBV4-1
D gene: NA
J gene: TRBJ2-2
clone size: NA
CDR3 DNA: TGCGCCAGCAGCCAAGATTTACTACCTACTGGTACCGGGGAGCTGTTTTTT
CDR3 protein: CASSQDLLPTGTGELFF

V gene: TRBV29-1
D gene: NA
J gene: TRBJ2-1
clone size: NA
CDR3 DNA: TGCAGCGTTGAAGATGGGCGCCACTCCTACAATGAGCAGTTCTTC
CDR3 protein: CSVEDGRHSYNEQFF

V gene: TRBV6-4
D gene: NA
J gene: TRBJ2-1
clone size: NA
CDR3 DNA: TGTGCCAGCAGTGACTCCCTAGGGGGAAGTGAGCAGTTCTTC
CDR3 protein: CASSDSLGGSEQFF

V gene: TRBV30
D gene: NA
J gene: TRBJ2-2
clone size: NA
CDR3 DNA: TGTGCCTGGAGTGTAGACTTCAACACCGGGGAGCTGTTTTTT
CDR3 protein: CAWSVDFNTGELFF

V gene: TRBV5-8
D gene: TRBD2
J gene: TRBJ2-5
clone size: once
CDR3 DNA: TGTGCCAGCAGCTTGTTAGCGGGAAGGGCAGAGACCCAGTACTTC
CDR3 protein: CASSLLAGRAETQYF

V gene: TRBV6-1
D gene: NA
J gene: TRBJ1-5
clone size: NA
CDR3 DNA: TGTGCCAGCAGTATGACAGGATCCAATCAGCCCCAGCATTTT
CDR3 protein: CASSMTGSNQPQHF

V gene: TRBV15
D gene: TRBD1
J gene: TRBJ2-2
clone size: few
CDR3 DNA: TGTGCCACCAGCAGAGGGCCAGGGGGATACACCGGGGAGCTGTTTTTT
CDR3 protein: CATSRGPGGYTGELFF

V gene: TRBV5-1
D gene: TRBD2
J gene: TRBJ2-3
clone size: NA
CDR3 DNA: TGCGCCAGCAGCTTGCCTAGCGGCTCTAACACAGATACGCAGTATTTT
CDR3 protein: CASSLPSGSNTDTQYF

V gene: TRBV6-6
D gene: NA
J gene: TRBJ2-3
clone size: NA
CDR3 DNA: TGTGCCAGCAGAAGAGGCACAGATACGCAGTATTTT
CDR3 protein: CASRRGTDTQYF

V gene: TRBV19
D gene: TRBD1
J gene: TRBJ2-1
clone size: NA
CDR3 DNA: TGTGCCAGTACCGGGACAGGGGGGAATGAGCAGTTCTTC
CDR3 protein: CASTGTGGNEQFF

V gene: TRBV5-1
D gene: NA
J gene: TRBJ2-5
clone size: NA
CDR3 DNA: TGCGCCAGCAACTTCATCCACTTC
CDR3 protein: CASNFIHF

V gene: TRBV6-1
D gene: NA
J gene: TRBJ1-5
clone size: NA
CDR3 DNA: TGTGCCATTCTTCAGGGTGGGGGGGATCAGCCCCAGCATTTT
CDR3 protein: CAILQGGGDQPQHF

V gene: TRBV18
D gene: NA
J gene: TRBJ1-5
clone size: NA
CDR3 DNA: TGTGCCAGCTCACCTACGACCCGGGGTTCCTATCAGCCCCAGCATTTT
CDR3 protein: CASSPTTRGSYQPQHF